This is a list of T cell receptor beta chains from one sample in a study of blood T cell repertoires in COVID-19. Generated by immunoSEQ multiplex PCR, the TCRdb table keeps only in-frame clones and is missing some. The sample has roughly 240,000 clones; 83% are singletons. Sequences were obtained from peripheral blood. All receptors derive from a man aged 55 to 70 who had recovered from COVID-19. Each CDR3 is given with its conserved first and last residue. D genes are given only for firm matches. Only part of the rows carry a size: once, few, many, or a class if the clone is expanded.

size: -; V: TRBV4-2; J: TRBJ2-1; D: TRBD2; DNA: TGTGCCAGCAGCCAAGAAGGGACTTGGACTAGCGGGAGCGATGAGCAGTTCTTC; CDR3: CASSQEGTWTSGSDEQFF
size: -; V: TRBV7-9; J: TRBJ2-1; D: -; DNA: TGTGCCAGCAGCTACCAGGGACTCAGCTCCGGCAATGAGCAGTTCTTC; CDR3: CASSYQGLSSGNEQFF
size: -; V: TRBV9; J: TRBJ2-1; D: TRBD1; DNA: TGTGCCAGCAGCGACACAGGGGGCCTGGACAATGAGCAGTTCTTC; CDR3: CASSDTGGLDNEQFF
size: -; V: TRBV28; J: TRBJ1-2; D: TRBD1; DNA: TGTGCCAGCAGTTCCCCGGGACAGGGGCTCTATGGCTACACCTTC; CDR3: CASSSPGQGLYGYTF
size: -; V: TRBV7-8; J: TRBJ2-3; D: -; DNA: TGTGCCAGCAGCCCCAGGGGAGGGGCGCGGGGAAGCACAGATACGCAGTATTTT; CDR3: CASSPRGGARGSTDTQYF
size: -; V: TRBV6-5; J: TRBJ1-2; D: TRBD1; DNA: TGTGCCAGCAGTTACGCAGGGGGCGTCAAATATGGCTACACCTTC; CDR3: CASSYAGGVKYGYTF
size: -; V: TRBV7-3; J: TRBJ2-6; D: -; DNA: TGTGCCAGCAGCCCCGGGGGGCTCGGGGCCAACGTCCTGACTTTC; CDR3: CASSPGGLGANVLTF
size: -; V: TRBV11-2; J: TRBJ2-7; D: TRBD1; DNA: TGTGCCAGCAGCCCCGGGACAGGGTACTTGTACGAGCAGTACTTC; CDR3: CASSPGTGYLYEQYF
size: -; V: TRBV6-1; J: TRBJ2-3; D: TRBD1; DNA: TGTGCCAGCAGTGAAGCTTTACACGGGACAGGGACAGATACGCAGTATTTT; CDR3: CASSEALHGTGTDTQYF
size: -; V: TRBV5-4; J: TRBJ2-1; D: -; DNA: TGTGCCAGCAGCCCCCGGGGGCGGGGAGGGTCTTACAATGAGCAGTTCTTC; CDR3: CASSPRGRGGSYNEQFF
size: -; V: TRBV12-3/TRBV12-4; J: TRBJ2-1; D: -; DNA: TGTGCCAGCAGGAGTGGGGGCCGAATAGAGCAGTTCTTC; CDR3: CASRSGGRIEQFF
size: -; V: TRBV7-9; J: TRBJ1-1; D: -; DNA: TGTGCCAGCAGCTTAGCGCCGGTGAACACTGAAGCTTTCTTT; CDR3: CASSLAPVNTEAFF
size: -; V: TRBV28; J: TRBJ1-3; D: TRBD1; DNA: TGTGCCAGCAGTTTAATTGGGACAGCTGGAAACACCATATATTTT; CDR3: CASSLIGTAGNTIYF
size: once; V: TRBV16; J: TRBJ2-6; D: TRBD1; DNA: TGTGCCAGCAGCCCCCGACAGGGTGGGGCCAACGTCCTGACTTTC; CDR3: CASSPRQGGANVLTF
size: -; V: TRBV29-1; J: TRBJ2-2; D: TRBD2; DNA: TGCAGCGTTGGACGCGGGGGTACCGGGGAGCTGTTTTTT; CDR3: CSVGRGGTGELFF
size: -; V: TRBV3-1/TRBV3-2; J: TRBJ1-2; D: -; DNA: TGTGCCAGCAGCCCTAGGACAGCCCGGAATGGCTACACCTTC; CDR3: CASSPRTARNGYTF
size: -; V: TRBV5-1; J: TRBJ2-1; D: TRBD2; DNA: TGCGCCAGCAGCTGGACTAGCGGGGGGCCGTCCAATGAGCAGTTCTTC; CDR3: CASSWTSGGPSNEQFF